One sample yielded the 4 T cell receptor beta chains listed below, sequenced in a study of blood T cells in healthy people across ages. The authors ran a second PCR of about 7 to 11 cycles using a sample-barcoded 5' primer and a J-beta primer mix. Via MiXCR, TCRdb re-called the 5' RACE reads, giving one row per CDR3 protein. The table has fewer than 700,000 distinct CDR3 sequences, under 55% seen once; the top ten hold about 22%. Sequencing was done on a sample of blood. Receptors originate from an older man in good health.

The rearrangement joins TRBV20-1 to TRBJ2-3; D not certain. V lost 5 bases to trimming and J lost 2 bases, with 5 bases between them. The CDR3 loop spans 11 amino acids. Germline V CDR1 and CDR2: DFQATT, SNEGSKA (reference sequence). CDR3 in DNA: TGCAGTGCTCAGAACACAGATACGCAGTATTTT. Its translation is CSAQNTDTQYF.

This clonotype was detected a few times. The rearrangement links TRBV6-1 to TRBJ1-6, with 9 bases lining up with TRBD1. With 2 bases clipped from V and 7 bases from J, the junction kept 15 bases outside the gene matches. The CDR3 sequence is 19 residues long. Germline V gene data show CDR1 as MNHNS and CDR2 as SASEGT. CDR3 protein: CASSELPGRQGVRNSPLHF. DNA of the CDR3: TGTGCCAGCAGTGAACTCCCCGGGAGACAGGGGGTGCGAAATTCACCCCTCCACTTT.

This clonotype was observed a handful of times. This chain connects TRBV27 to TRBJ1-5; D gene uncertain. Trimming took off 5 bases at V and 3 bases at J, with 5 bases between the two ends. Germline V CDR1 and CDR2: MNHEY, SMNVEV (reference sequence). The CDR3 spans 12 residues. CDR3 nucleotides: TGTGCCAGCAGTCGAACCAATCAGCCCCAGCATTTT. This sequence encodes CASSRTNQPQHF.

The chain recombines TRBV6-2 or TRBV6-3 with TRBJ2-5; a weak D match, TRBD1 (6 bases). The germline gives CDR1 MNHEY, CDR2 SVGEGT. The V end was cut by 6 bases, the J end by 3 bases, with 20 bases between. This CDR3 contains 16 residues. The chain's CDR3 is CASRSYSDRLEETQYF. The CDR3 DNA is TGTGCCAGCAGATCATACTCCGACAGGTTAGAAGAGACCCAGTACTTC.